The clone carrying this T cell receptor (beta chain) was detected many times. Its antigen remains unknown. These data originate in a study of T cells after posttransplantation cyclophosphamide. Findings and limits, study-wide: Recipient CMV seropositivity and CMV reactivation strongly tracked TRB clonality.

Assay: immunoSEQ multiplex PCR; the TCRdb copy retains only in-frame clones and omits some. Sampling found 30,000 to 35,000 clones, none seen once. Trimming cost V 4 bases and J 8 bases; bases outside gene matches: 10. Looked up from germline, CDR1 is SGHAT and CDR2 is FQNNGV. This CDR3 is built from 15 residues. The rearrangement uses TRBV11-2 and TRBJ2-1; 8 bases line up with TRBD1. Sequencing was performed on PBMCs. The clonotype originates from a woman between 25 and 40 years old in good health and a related stem cell transplant donor. The CDR3 sequence: CASSSALAGGDEQFF. DNA of the CDR3: TGTGCCAGCAGCTCCGCTCTGGCAGGGGGCGATGAGCAGTTCTTC. Complete variable domain (other parts from reference TRBV11-2 and TRBJ2-1): EAGVAQSPRYKIIEKRQSVAFWCNPISGHATLYWYQQILGQGPKLLIQFQNNGVVDDSQLPKDRFSAERLKGVDSTLKIQPAKLEDSAVYLCASSSALAGGDEQFFGPGTRLTVL.